This TCR beta chain is drawn from a study of T-cell memory formation after mild COVID-19. As for the study in general: Among the donors, TCR clusters were largely specific to each donor.

UMIs and sample barcodes were carried by the TCR alpha and TCR beta cDNA libraries that 5'RACE produced using constant-segment primers. TCRdb independently ran MiXCR on the 5' RACE reads; one entry per CDR3 protein. The sample consists of approximately 290,000 distinct CDR3 sequences, around 19% of them appearing once. As concerns this clonotype: Its antigen is still unknown.

Study observations and caveats: Contracting CD8+ clones were enriched in EMRA, CD4+ mainly in CM and EM. Unconfirmed was the SARS-CoV-2 specificity of second-wave clones that peaked on day 37.

Between the trimmed V and J ends, which lost 3 bases and 8 bases, there was a span of 17 bases. Germline V gene lookup returns CDR1 SEHNR and CDR2 FQNEAQ (reference sequence). The CDR3 totals 15 residues. The chain employs TRBV7-9 and TRBJ2-1; no firm D call. Sequencing used PBMCs or a T cell subset sorted from them (not recorded which). The source of this sequence is a man aged 18 to 30 who had mild COVID-19 (a few samples of this study predate the infection). Cell type and time point are not known. The chain's CDR3 is CASSFVSGVEYEQFF. CDR3 in DNA: TGTGCCAGCAGCTTTGTATCGGGTGTTGAATATGAGCAGTTCTTC. The full variable domain, with the rest looked up from reference TRBV7-9 and TRBJ2-1, is DTGVSQNPRHKITKRGQNVTFRCDPISEHNRLYWYRQTLGQGPEFLTYFQNEAQLEKSRLLSDRFSAERPKGSFSTLEIQRTEQGDSAMYLCASSFVSGVEYEQFFGPGTRLTVL.